The following is a TCR beta chain sequence with its context. Which antigen it targets is not known. The record has no base qualities; no much larger clone is one base away. The collaborating institutions used their own protocols to collect whole blood in K2EDTA tubes. Collaborator samples were shipped for TCRbeta analysis as frozen whole blood, isolated PBMCs, or DNA extracted from either sample type. TCRbeta CDR3 regions were amplified from genomic DNA using the immunoSEQ Assay, a bias-controlled multiplex PCR. Per the authors' processing: Nucleated cell counts per sample were estimated from amplification of reference gene primers within the assay. Sequence reads were collapsed and filtered to measure the absolute abundance of every unique TCRbeta CDR3 rearrangement. For each sample, productive Simpson clonality was calculated as the square root of Simpson's diversity index over productive rearrangements. The table was pulled from immuneACCESS by TCRdb, which kept in-frame rearrangements only. Such tables lose some clones; where checked, under half of the loss comes from unresolved V genes, and the rest has no known cause. V and J calls and clone size are as listed in that table; D and trimming were resolved from the DNA. This sample is represented by around 190,000 clones; 70% to 85% of them were singletons. In total, the top ten clones hold approximately 13% of the sample.

The CDR3 has 13 amino acids, counting the end cysteine and phenylalanine. This entry keeps only the CDR3 DNA: 39 bases, framed from base 1. V lost 8 bases and J lost 0 bases, and the count of bases not matched to a germline gene is 2. Looking up the germline V gene yields CDR1 SNHLY and CDR2 FYNNEI. The data originate from a study of blood T cell repertoires in COVID-19 (dated by TCRdb to the early 2020s). Context from the whole study: Samples covering the acute and convalescent phases of COVID-19 were provided by collaborators in the United States, Italy and Spain. Where HLA class I and class II types were available, the types were taken from metadata supplied by the sample provider, not from assay-based typing. The dataset comprised deeply sampled blood TCRbeta repertoires from subjects exposed to, actively infected with, or recovered from COVID-19. The prospective study material was composed of cDNA or gDNA derived from T cells, B-cell-depleted T cells, or PBMCs. Samples came from the ongoing ImmuneRACE study (first 160 participants) plus 1,254 subjects from 6 global collaborators. The repertoires were released in a freely available public database meant as a resource for research on the immune response to SARS-CoV-2. Nearly every sample came with metadata listing a de-identified subject ID, COVID-19 status, age in years and sex. Study-wide conclusions, independent of this receptor: The amount of clinical and demographic metadata varied by source and participant and was provided uncurated.

The chain joins TRBV2 to TRBJ2-3, and 7 bases in between align with TRBD2. The TCR was taken from a human donor in a cohort sampled during active COVID-19. The sequencing input was peripheral blood. The CDR3 region: CASPGGSTDTQYF. The DNA sequence is TGTGCCAGCCCGGGAGGCAGCACAGATACGCAGTATTTT.